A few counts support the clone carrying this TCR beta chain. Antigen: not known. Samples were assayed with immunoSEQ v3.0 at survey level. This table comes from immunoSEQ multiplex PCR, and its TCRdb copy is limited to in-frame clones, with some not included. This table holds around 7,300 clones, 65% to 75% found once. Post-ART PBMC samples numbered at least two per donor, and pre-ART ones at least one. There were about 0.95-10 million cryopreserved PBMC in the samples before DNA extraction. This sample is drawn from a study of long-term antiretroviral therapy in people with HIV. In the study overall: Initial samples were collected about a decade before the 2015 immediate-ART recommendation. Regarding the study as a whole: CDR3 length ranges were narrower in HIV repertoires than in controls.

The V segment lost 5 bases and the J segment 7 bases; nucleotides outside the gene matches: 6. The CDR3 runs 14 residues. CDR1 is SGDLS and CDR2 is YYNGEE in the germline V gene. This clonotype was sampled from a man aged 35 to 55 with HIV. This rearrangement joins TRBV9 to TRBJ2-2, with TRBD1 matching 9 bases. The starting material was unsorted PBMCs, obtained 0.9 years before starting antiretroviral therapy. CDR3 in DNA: TGTGCCAGCAGGGGGACAGGGTTGGACGGGGAGCTGTTTTTT. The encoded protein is CASRGTGLDGELFF.